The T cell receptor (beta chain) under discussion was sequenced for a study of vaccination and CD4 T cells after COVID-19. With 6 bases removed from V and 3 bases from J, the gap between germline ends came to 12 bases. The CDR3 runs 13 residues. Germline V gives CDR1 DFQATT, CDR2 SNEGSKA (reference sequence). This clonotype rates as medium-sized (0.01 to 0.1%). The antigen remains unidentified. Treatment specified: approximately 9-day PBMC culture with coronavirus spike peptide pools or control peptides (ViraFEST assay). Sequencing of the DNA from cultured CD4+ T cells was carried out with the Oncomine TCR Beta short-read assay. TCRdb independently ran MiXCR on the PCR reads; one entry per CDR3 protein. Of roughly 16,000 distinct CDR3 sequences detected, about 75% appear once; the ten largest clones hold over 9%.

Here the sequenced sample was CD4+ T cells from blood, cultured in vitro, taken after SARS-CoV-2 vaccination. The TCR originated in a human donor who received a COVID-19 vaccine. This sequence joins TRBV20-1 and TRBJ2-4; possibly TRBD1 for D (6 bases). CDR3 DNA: TGCAGTGCCCCTGAGGGGGTCAAAAACATTCAGTACTTC. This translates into CSAPEGVKNIQYF.